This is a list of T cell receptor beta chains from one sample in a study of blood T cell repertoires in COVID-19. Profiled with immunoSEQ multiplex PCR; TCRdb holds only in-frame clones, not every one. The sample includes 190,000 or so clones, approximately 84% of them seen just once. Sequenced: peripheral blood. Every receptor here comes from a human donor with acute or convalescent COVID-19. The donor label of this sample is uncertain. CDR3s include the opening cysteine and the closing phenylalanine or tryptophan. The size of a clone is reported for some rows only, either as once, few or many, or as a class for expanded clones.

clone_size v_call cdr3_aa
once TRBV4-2 CASSQFSGGGQPQHF
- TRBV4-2 CASSQGPLQGGQETQYF
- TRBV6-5 CASSYGGNYGYTF
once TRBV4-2 CASSLPSGSPYEQYF
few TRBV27 CASSLTGNTEAFF
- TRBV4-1 CASSRGPGINTEAFF
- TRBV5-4 CASSSPSRGQGAWTEAFF
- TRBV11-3 CASSLEARGYNEQFF
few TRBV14 CASSQVSGYTQYF
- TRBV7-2 CASSFGGTAPYEQYF
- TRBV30 CAWSVGLVGRGEETQYF
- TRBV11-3 CASSLGGRKVGELFF
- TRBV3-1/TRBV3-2 CASSQDSLAGADEQFF
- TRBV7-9 CASSTQAEGTQYF
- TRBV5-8 CASSLLPARGLTF
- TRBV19 CASSIERTGTSYGYTF
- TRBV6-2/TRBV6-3 CASSRGQGAGNQPQHF
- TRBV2 CASRSSGTDTQYF
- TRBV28 CASRGRYEQYF
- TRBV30 CAWSGLAGNVGELFF
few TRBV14 CASSQEGTRLMNTEAFF
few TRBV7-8 CASSRGTSGSYEQYF
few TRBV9 CASSATGGGNQPQHF
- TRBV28 CASSLYRGRTEAFF
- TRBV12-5 CASGLTTGLAKNIQYF
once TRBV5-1 CASSLPGRNTDTQYF
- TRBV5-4 CASSPRGSGRGNEQFF
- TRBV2 CASSERSLSSSPLHF
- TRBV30 CAWSIDSTSGNTIYF
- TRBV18 CASSRDRGQETQYF
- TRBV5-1 CASSLGDRDGDEQYF
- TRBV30 CAWSLAGSPYEQYF
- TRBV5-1 CASSLFLSGNTEAFF
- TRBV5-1 CASSLALAGEGEQYF
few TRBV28 CASSLGQGRMFF
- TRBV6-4 CASSPGTGGNIQYF
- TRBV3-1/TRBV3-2 CASSQEQGGYTF
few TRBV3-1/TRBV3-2 CASATGSGNQPQHF
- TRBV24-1 CATSDPGTGGDYGYTF
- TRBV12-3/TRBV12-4 CASSFGRDTQYF
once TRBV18 CASSPLVGGYVKNIQYF
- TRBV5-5 CASSLWGDQPQHF
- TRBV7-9 CASSRSGSGEPQHF
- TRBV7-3 CASSVTSVDTQYF
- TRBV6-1 CASSAPAGTGSSEQYF
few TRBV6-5 CASSPDSNYGYTF
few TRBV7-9 CASILGTGLNSPLHF
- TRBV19 CASSIDGTMEFF
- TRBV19 CASIGGRNPMNTEAFF
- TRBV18 CASEEGPGNTIYF
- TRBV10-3 CAISEGSSYNSPLHF
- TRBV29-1 CSVATGGSTEAFF
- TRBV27 CASSLSLGTGERSGYTF
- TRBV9 CASSSGGHNEQFF
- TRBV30 CAWSGGQIGADTQYF
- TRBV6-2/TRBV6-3 CASSPLVGGNEKLFF